This note documents a single T cell receptor beta chain sequence. Its specificity is not known. This sample was included in a study of T-cell memory formation after mild COVID-19. Study summary: Most TCR clusters belonged to a single donor. Overall study findings and caveats: Pre-infection memory showed some responding clones, and this suggested that cross-reactive memory joined.

TCRdb re-called the 5' RACE reads through MiXCR, storing one row per CDR3 protein. The repertoire holds about 200,000 distinct CDR3 sequences, with around 16% as singletons. This receptor was taken from an adult woman who had mild COVID-19 (a few samples of this study predate the infection). Cell type and time point are not known. Sequencing was carried out using PBMCs or a T cell subset sorted from them (not recorded which).

Here the CDR3 reads CAISTGKTVPWGYTF. In nucleotides, the CDR3 is TGTGCCATCAGCACCGGGAAGACAGTCCCTTGGGGCTACACCTTC. This sequence joins TRBV10-3 and TRBJ1-2; D perhaps matches TRBD1 (5 bases). The V and J ends lost 6 bases and 8 bases respectively, with 22 bases between them. The CDR3 loop spans 15 amino acids. The germline gives CDR1 ENHRY, CDR2 SYGVKD.